The 26 T cell receptor beta chains in this list originate from one sample, sequenced in a study of shared clonotypes between healthy human individuals. Assay used: immunoSEQ multiplex PCR; TCRdb lists only in-frame clones, some missing. The data show 2 million to 2.5 million clones, with about 94% seen just once and 0.85% to 1.3% held by the top ten. Only CD45RO-negative cells positively selected for CCR7 counted as naive CD8 cells, so terminally differentiated effector memory CD45RA+ cells were excluded. The sequenced sample was naive CD8+ T cells sorted from blood. These receptors came from a man between 18 and 29 years old in good health.

On this clone itself: A read error may explain this, as a much larger clone is one base away. The chain couples TRBV27 to TRBJ1-1, with a possible D match to TRBD1 (5 bases). Trimming removed 2 bases from V and 5 bases from J, with 9 bases in between. Germline lookup yields CDR1 MNHEY and CDR2 SMNVEV (reference sequence). The CDR3 is made up of 13 amino acids. This CDR3 reads CASSLGGKTEAFF. Written as DNA, the CDR3 is TGTGCCAGCAGTTTAGGGGGGAAAACTGAAGCTTTCTTT.

The V gene is TRBV7-2, the J gene TRBJ1-5; D unresolved. The germline V gene has CDR1 SGHTA and CDR2 FQGNSA. This CDR3 region has 16 residues. The germline V and J ends were trimmed by 3 bases and 5 bases, with 17 bases remaining between them. The CDR3 DNA is TGTGCCAGCAGCTTGGTCGGTGGCAGCCCCTATCAGCCCCAGCATTTT. Translation gives CASSLVGGSPYQPQHF.

This chain links TRBV7-2 with TRBJ2-3; D may be TRBD2 (6 bases). Germline V lookup: CDR1 SGHTA, CDR2 FQGNSA. The CDR3 is 16 amino acids. V shed 7 bases and J shed 0 bases, with 17 bases lying between them. In DNA form, the CDR3 reads TGTGCCAGCACCCTTGAGCGGGTATCTAGCACAGATACGCAGTATTTT. Translation gives CASTLERVSSTDTQYF.

With regard to this clone: Other DNA sequences within the sample encode an identical CDR3. The CDR3 bases are TGTGCCAGCAGTTACAGGGAGGGGGACACTGAAGCTTTCTTT. Translation: CASSYREGDTEAFF. J is TRBJ1-1 and V is TRBV6-5, with D possibly matching TRBD1 (6 bases). The germline V and J ends were trimmed by 2 bases and 3 bases, with 10 bases remaining between them. This CDR3 region has 14 residues. Per the germline V gene, CDR1 is MNHEY and CDR2 is SVGAGI.

The chain has TRBV6-1 and TRBJ1-4; D is unresolved. Per the germline V gene, CDR1 is MNHNS and CDR2 is SASEGT. The CDR3 runs 18 residues. Trimming left V 4 bases short and J 4 bases short, with 22 bases between. CDR3 sequence: CASSGGEALNSLNEKLFF. CDR3 bases: TGTGCCAGCAGTGGGGGAGAGGCCCTTAATTCCCTTAATGAAAAACTGTTTTTT.

The chain joins TRBV6-5 to TRBJ1-2; a possible D gene is TRBD1 (5 bases). This CDR3 is 14 amino acids long. V lost 5 bases and J 5 bases, leaving 15 bases between the germline ends. The germline gives CDR1 MNHEY, CDR2 SVGAGI. CDR3: CASSEGPGGYGYTF. The CDR3 DNA sequence: TGTGCCAGCAGTGAAGGACCCGGGGGATATGGCTACACCTTC.

Only one count was recorded for this clone. The chain has TRBV4-3 and TRBJ2-5; tentatively, D is TRBD1 (6 bases). V lost 1 base and J 4 bases, leaving 13 bases between the germline ends. The germline CDR1 and CDR2 sequences are LGHNA and YSLEER. This CDR3 has 15 amino acids. The CDR3: CASSQARGRGETQYF. The CDR3 DNA is TGCGCCAGCAGCCAAGCCCGGGGCAGGGGAGAGACCCAGTACTTC.

Notes on this clone: Other DNA sequences of this sample code for an identical CDR3. The J gene is TRBJ2-3, the V gene TRBV27; 9 bases are shared with TRBD2. Losses at the gene ends were 5 bases for V and 0 bases for J; bases not matched to a gene: 6. Germline lookup yields CDR1 MNHEY and CDR2 SMNVEV (reference sequence). The CDR3 totals 16 residues. As DNA, the CDR3 is TGTGCCAGCAGTCTACTAGCGGGCCTTAGCACAGATACGCAGTATTTT. It yields the protein CASSLLAGLSTDTQYF.

A remark on this clone: Other DNA sequences in this sample translate to the same CDR3. In DNA, the CDR3 is TGTGCCAGCAGTTTATCCGGCAATCAGCCCCAGCATTTT. Its translation: CASSLSGNQPQHF. This sequence joins TRBV27 and TRBJ1-5; D uncertain. The CDR3 length is 13 residues. Germline V lookup: CDR1 MNHEY, CDR2 SMNVEV (reference sequence). Trimming took off 0 bases at V and 2 bases at J, with 2 bases between the two ends.

CDR3 sequence reads: CASSQEGNTYGYTF. The DNA of the CDR3 is TGCGCCAGCAGCCAAGAAGGCAATACCTATGGCTACACCTTC. The J gene is TRBJ1-2, the V gene TRBV4-1; no firm D call. Trimming took off 0 bases at V and 4 bases at J, with 9 bases between the two ends. CDR1 and CDR2 (germline): MGHRA, YSYEKL. There are 14 residues in the CDR3.

The CDR3 coding sequence is TGCGCCAGCAGCCCCGGCGGGCTAGCGGGACAGTTCTCCTACGAGCAGTACTTC. Amino acids: CASSPGGLAGQFSYEQYF. This chain uses TRBV4-1 with TRBJ2-7, with TRBD2 matching over 9 bases. This CDR3 has 18 amino acids. The V gene end was trimmed by 4 bases and the J gene end by 0 bases; junction bases not matched to a gene: 13. Germline V gene data show CDR1 as MGHRA and CDR2 as YSYEKL.

The rearrangement uses TRBV6-5 and TRBJ2-2, with a tentative D call TRBD2 (7 bases). The CDR3 loop spans 14 amino acids. Trimming removed 8 bases from V and 7 bases from J, with 17 bases in between. The germline V gene has CDR1 MNHEY and CDR2 SVGAGI. The CDR3 DNA reads as TGTGCCAGCGAATCGGGGAGGGGGAACGGGGAGCTGTTTTTT. This gives the protein CASESGRGNGELFF.

V is TRBV4-3 and J is TRBJ2-7, with D unclear. CDR1 and CDR2 (germline): LGHNA, YSLEER. CDR3 length equals 15 residues. Trimming stripped 0 bases from V and 3 bases from J, with 12 bases between. CDR3 loop: CASSQDVGPHYEQYF. Here the CDR3 DNA reads TGCGCCAGCAGCCAAGACGTGGGTCCCCACTACGAGCAGTACTTC.

The genes are TRBV9 and TRBJ2-5, with a weak D call TRBD2 (6 bases). The CDR3 is made up of 13 amino acids. The V end was cut by 5 bases, the J end by 0 bases, with 8 bases between. Germline V gene data show CDR1 as SGDLS and CDR2 as YYNGEE. CDR3 DNA: TGTGCCAGCAGTGGGGACTACCAAGAGACCCAGTACTTC. It codes for CASSGDYQETQYF.

The CDR3 sequence is CASSPRESRSYEQYF. The CDR3 DNA reads as TGTGCCAGCAGCCCACGGGAATCTCGCTCCTACGAGCAGTACTTC. The chain has TRBV7-9 and TRBJ2-7; tentatively, D is TRBD2 (5 bases). Trimming pared 5 bases from V and 0 bases from J, leaving 14 bases between. Germline V gives CDR1 SEHNR, CDR2 FQNEAQ (reference sequence). This CDR3 spans 15 amino acids.

The rearrangement links TRBV13 to TRBJ2-3; 10 nucleotides agree with TRBD2. J gave up 4 bases and V 1 base, and 5 bases lay outside the gene matches. The CDR3 has 16 residues. From germline, CDR1 is PRHDT and CDR2 FYEKMQ (reference sequence). Written as DNA, the CDR3 is TGTGCCAGCAGCTTAGAAGCGGGAGGGCCCGCAGATACGCAGTATTTT. Translation: CASSLEAGGPADTQYF.

This clone was seen once. The rearrangement uses TRBV10-1 and TRBJ2-1, with 9 bases fitting TRBD2. Looked up from germline, CDR1 is WNHNN and CDR2 is SYGVQD (reference sequence). The CDR3 contains 14 residues. With V trimmed by 3 bases and J by 12 bases, 9 bases remained unmatched. DNA for the CDR3: TGCGCCAGCAGTGACCGCGGGGGGGCCCAGGGGCAGTTCTTC. Amino acid sequence: CASSDRGGAQGQFF.

About this clone: Additional DNA sequences in this sample encode the identical CDR3. The chain uses TRBV6-5 and TRBJ2-1; 11 bases align to TRBD2. V lost 5 bases, J lost 5 bases, and 5 bases stayed unmatched. The CDR3 is made up of 15 amino acids. Germline V gives CDR1 MNHEY, CDR2 SVGAGI. In DNA form, the CDR3 reads TGTGCCAGCAGTCTTCTAGCGGGGGGCGACAATGAGCAGTTCTTC. This codes for CASSLLAGGDNEQFF.

V usage is TRBV12-5 and J usage is TRBJ1-5; 10 bases line up with TRBD1. V dropped 0 bases and J dropped 3; count of bases not matched to a gene: 5. The CDR3 has 17 residues. From germline, CDR1 is LGHNT and CDR2 FRNRAP. The CDR3 here is CASGLVQGTGDNQPQHF. Written as DNA, the CDR3 is TGTGCTAGTGGTTTGGTACAGGGGACAGGGGACAATCAGCCCCAGCATTTT.

CDR3 loop: CASTDRALDSEQFF. The CDR3 nucleotides read TGTGCCAGCACGGACAGGGCCCTGGATTCGGAGCAGTTCTTC. This sequence joins TRBV25-1 and TRBJ2-1, with 8 positions matching TRBD1. With V trimmed by 7 bases and J by 10 bases, 12 bases remained unmatched. CDR3 length: 14 residues. Germline CDR1 MGHDK, CDR2 SYGVNS.

As concerns this clone: Other DNA variants within this sample encode the same CDR3. This chain uses TRBV6-5 with TRBJ2-3; D remains ambiguous. Germline V gene lookup returns CDR1 MNHEY and CDR2 SVGAGI. Deletions cut 0 bases from V and 0 bases from J, with 7 bases between. This CDR3 spans 15 amino acids. The CDR3 here is CASSYSFGSTDTQYF. For the CDR3, the DNA is TGTGCCAGCAGTTACTCGTTTGGTAGCACAGATACGCAGTATTTT.

With respect to this clone: Other nucleotide sequences in the sample specify the same CDR3. The chain recombines TRBV27 with TRBJ1-5, with 7 bases lining up with TRBD1. The germline V gene has CDR1 MNHEY and CDR2 SMNVEV (reference sequence). This CDR3 has 14 residues. V shed 6 bases and J 2 bases; nucleotides not matched to a gene: 4. The CDR3 DNA is TGTGCCAGCAGCTCCGGGACAGGCAATCAGCCCCAGCATTTT. Protein product: CASSSGTGNQPQHF.

V gene TRBV5-1 combines with J gene TRBJ2-3; D remains unclear. Germline V gene data show CDR1 as SGHRS and CDR2 as YFSETQ. The CDR3 is 15 amino acids. The V end was cut by 4 bases, the J end by 0 bases, with 12 bases between. The CDR3 bases are TGCGCCAGCAGCATGCTGACTGGGAGCACAGATACGCAGTATTTT. It yields the protein CASSMLTGSTDTQYF.

This chain links TRBV29-1 with TRBJ1-2; tentative D call: TRBD1 (6 bases). The V gene's germline CDR1 is SQVTM and CDR2 ANQGSEA. The CDR3 has 12 amino acids. Trimming left V 7 bases short and J 4 bases short, with 13 bases between. The CDR3: CSAGGQLYGYTF. Written as DNA, the CDR3 is TGCAGCGCCGGGGGGCAGCTCTATGGCTACACCTTC.

The chain employs TRBV5-4 and TRBJ1-2, with a possible D match to TRBD1 (6 bases). Germline-derived CDR1 and CDR2 are SGHNT and YYREEE (reference sequence). V gave up 4 bases and J gave up 4 bases, with 11 bases separating them. The CDR3 is 13 amino acids. The CDR3 DNA sequence: TGTGCCAGCAGCCCCTTGACAGGCTATGGCTACACCTTC. Protein product: CASSPLTGYGYTF. The entire variable domain, with the rest obtained from reference TRBV5-4 and TRBJ1-2, is as follows: ETGVTQSPTHLIKTRGQQVTLRCSSQSGHNTVSWYQQALGQGPQFIFQYYREEENGRGNFPPRFSGLQFPNYSSELNVNALELDDSALYLCASSPLTGYGYTFGSGTRLTVV.

The sample holds one count of this clone. The chain is built from TRBV19 and TRBJ2-7, with a weak D call TRBD1 (6 bases). V lost 5 bases, J lost 2 bases, and 16 bases lay in between. Germline V gives CDR1 LNHDA, CDR2 SQIVND (reference sequence). The CDR3 extends over 15 amino acids. The CDR3 bases are TGTGCCAGTAGTTCCGACTTGGGGGCTGCCTACGAGCAGTACTTC. This translates into CASSSDLGAAYEQYF.